This TCR beta chain was sequenced for a study of T-cell reconstitution after alpha-beta-depleted transplantation in children. As it was prepared, the TCRbeta library received unique molecular identifiers. MiXCR, applied by TCRdb to the PCR reads, yields one record per CDR3 protein. The table lists fewer than 90,000 distinct CDR3 sequences, 6% to 8% of them singletons. Trimming left V 5 bases short and J 2 bases short, with 18 bases between. CDR1 and CDR2 from the germline V gene are SGHTA and FQGTGA. The CDR3 is made up of 17 amino acids. This clonotype has just a few counts. This clonotype was sampled from a human donor who donated a stem cell graft to a child with acute lymphoblastic leukemia. The rearrangement links TRBV7-3 to TRBJ2-2; D is perhaps TRBD2 (6 bases). This specimen consisted of PBMCs from the stem cell graft donor, obtained from the stem cell graft. The CDR3 loop is CASSRPSEGPNTGELFF. The CDR3 bases are TGTGCCAGCAGCCGCCCATCGGAGGGACCAAACACCGGGGAGCTGTTTTTT.